This TCR beta chain was profiled in a study of shared clonotypes between healthy human individuals. About the research overall: Per donor, CD8 memory used one plate, CD8 naive used two, CD4 memory used three and CD4 naive used three.

The data were produced by immunoSEQ multiplex PCR, yet TCRdb's version contains in-frame clones alone and is incomplete. The sample lists millions of clones, just over 90% seen once, with around 0.14% in the top ten. CDR1 is LNHDA, CDR2 SQIVND, per germline (reference sequence). The CDR3 is 13 amino acids. V lost 4 bases to trimming and J lost 4 bases, with 8 bases between them. The sample consisted of naive CD4+ T cells sorted from blood. Subset reported: CD45RA+ positively selected. This clonotype was sampled from a man younger than 30 in good health. This chain joins TRBV19 and TRBJ1-5, with D unresolved. This CDR3 reads CASSTTLNQPQHF. The CDR3 DNA is TGTGCCAGTAGTACCACATTAAATCAGCCCCAGCATTTT.